The sequence of this TCR beta chain was determined in a study of a mutant IDH1 vaccine in newly diagnosed glioma. There are a few counts of this clone. The target antigen is unknown. Documented time point: week 5, during vaccination. Vaccination used 300 ug of mutant IDH1 20-mer peptide per dose, with topical imiquimod. The V gene lost 1 base and the J gene lost 4 bases, with 2 bases spanning the gap. Germline V gene lookup returns CDR1 MNHNS and CDR2 SASEGT. The CDR3 is 12 amino acids. Sequencing was performed with immunoSEQ multiplex PCR; in TCRdb, only in-frame clones are kept and a portion is missing. The data hold approximately 60,000 clones, with about 90% observed a single time.

The rearrangement uses TRBV6-1 and TRBJ1-3; no firm D call. This TCR derives from a woman between 40 and 55 years old with glioma. The source material was PBMCs, sampled from a glioma patient whose treatment included an IDH1 peptide vaccine. CDR3 region: CASSEGGNTIYF. CDR3 nucleotide sequence: TGTGCCAGCAGTGAAGGGGGAAACACCATATATTTT.